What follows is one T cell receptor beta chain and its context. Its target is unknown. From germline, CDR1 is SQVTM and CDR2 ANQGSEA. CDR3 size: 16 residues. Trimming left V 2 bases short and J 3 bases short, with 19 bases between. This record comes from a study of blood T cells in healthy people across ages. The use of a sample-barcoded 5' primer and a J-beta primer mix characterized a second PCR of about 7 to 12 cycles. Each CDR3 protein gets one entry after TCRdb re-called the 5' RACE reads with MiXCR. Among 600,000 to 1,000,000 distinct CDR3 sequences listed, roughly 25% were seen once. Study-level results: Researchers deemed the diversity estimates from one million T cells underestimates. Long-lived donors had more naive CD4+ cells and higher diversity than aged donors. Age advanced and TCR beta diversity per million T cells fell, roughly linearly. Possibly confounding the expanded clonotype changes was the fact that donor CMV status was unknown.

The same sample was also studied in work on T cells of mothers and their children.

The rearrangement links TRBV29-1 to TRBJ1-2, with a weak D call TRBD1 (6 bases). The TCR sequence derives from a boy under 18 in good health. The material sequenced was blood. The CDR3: CSVESPTGTLDYGYTF. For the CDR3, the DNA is TGCAGCGTTGAATCCCCAACAGGGACCCTCGACTATGGCTACACCTTC.